The source of this T cell receptor beta chain is a study of blood T cell repertoires in COVID-19. Study background: There were acute and convalescent COVID-19 samples, and they came from the United States, Italy and Spain.

As handled by the study authors: Reference gene primer amplification in the assay estimated nucleated cell counts. The protocol was immunoSEQ multiplex PCR, while the TCRdb copy is restricted to in-frame clones and leaves out a portion. V, J and clone size reflect that table, while D and trimming were determined from the DNA. Counted here are about 200,000 clones, 86% occurring once; the ten biggest clones make up approximately 6%. This CDR3 contains 17 residues. Germline-derived CDR1 and CDR2 are SGHNT and YENEEA. V gave up 0 bases and J gave up 7 bases; unmatched junction bases: 10. The clonotype originates from an elderly man with acute or convalescent COVID-19. Input material: peripheral blood. The rearrangement joins TRBV11-3 to TRBJ2-1, with 9 bases aligning to TRBD2. This CDR3 is CASSLDSGTSSRNEQFF. Written as DNA, the CDR3 is TGTGCCAGCAGCTTAGATAGCGGGACTAGCTCCCGGAATGAGCAGTTCTTC. Variable domain in full (rest from reference TRBV11-3 and TRBJ2-1): EAGVVQSPRYKIIEKKQPVAFWCNPISGHNTLYWYLQNLGQGPELLIRYENEEAVDDSQLPKDRFSAERLKGVDSTLKIQPAELGDSAVYLCASSLDSGTSSRNEQFFGPGTRLTVL.